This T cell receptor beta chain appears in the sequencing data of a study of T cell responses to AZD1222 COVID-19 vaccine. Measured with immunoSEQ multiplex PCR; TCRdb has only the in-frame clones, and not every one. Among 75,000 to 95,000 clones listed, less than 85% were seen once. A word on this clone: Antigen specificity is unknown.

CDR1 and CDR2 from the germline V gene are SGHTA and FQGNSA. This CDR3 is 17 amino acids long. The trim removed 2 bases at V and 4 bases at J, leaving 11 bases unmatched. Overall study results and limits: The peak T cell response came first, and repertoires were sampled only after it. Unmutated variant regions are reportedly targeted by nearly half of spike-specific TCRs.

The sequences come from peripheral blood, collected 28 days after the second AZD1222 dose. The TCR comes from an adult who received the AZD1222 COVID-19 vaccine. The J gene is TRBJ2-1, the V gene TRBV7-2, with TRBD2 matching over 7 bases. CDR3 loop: CASSLRGAGVLYNEQFF. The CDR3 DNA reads TGTGCCAGCAGCTTACGAGGGGCGGGAGTATTGTACAATGAGCAGTTCTTC. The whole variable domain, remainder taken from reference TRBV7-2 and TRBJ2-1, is GAGVSQSPSNKVTEKGKDVELRCDPISGHTALYWYRQSLGQGLEFLIYFQGNSAPDKSGLPSDRFSAERTGGSVSTLTIQRTQQEDSAVYLCASSLRGAGVLYNEQFFGPGTRLTVL.